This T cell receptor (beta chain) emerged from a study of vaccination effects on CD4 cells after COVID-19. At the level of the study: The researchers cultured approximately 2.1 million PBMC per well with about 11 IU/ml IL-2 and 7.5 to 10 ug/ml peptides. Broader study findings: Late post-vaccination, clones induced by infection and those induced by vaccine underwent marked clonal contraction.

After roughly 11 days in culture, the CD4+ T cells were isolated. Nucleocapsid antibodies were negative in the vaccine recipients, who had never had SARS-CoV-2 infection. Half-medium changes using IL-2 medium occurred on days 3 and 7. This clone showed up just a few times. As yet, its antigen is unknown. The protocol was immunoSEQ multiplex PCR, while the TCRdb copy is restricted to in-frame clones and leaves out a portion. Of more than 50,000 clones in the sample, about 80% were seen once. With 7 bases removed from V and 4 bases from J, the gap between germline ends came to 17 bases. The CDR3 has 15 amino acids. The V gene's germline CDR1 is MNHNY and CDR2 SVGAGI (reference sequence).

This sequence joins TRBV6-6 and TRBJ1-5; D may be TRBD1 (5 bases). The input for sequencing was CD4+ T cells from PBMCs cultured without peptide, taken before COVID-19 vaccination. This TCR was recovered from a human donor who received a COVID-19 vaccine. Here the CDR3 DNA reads TGTGCCAGCAAAAGGGACGTTGAGTGGAATCAGCCCCAGCATTTT. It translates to CASKRDVEWNQPQHF.